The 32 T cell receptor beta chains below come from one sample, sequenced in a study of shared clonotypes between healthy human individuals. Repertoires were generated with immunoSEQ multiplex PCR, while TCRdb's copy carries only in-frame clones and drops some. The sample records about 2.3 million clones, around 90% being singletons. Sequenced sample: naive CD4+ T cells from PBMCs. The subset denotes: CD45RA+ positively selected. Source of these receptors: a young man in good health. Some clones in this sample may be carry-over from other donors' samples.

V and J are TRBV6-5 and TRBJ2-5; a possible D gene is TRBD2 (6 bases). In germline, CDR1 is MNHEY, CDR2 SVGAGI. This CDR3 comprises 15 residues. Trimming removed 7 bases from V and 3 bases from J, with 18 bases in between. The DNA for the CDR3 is TGTGCCAGCAATCCCGGGGGTGCAGGGAAAGAGACCCAGTACTTC. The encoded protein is CASNPGGAGKETQYF.

The CDR3 region has the DNA TGTGCCAGCAGCCCCGGGACAGGGGTCACCGGGGAGCTGTTTTTT. It codes for CASSPGTGVTGELFF. The chain has TRBV9 and TRBJ2-2, with 10 bases aligning to TRBD1. V trimming: 4 bases; J trimming: 4 bases; junction bases outside the gene matches: 4. CDR1 is SGDLS, CDR2 YYNGEE, per germline. The CDR3 totals 15 residues.

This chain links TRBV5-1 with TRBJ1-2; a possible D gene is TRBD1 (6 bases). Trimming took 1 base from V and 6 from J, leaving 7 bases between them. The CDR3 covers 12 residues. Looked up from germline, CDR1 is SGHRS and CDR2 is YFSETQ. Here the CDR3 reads CASSLPGDGYTF. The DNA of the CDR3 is TGCGCCAGCAGCTTGCCAGGGGATGGCTACACCTTC.

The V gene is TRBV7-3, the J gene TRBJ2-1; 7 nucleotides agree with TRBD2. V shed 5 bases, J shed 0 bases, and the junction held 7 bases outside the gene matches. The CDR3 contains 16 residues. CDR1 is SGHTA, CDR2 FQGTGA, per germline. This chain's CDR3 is CASSLKRGSSYNEQFF. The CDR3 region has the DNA TGTGCCAGCAGCCTAAAGCGGGGTAGCTCCTACAATGAGCAGTTCTTC.

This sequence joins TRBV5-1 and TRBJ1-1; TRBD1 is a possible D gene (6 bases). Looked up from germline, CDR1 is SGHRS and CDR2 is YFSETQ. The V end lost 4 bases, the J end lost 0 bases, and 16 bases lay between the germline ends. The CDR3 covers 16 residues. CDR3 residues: CASSARTAPMNTEAFF. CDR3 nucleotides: TGCGCCAGCAGCGCGAGGACAGCTCCTATGAACACTGAAGCTTTCTTT.

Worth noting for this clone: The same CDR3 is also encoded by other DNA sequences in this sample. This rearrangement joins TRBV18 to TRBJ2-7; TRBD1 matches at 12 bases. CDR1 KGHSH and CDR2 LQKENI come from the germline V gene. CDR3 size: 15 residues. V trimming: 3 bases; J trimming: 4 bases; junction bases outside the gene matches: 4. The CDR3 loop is CASSPGTGGTYEQYF. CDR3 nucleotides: TGTGCCAGCTCACCGGGGACAGGGGGCACATACGAGCAGTACTTC. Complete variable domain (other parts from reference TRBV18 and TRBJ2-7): NAGVMQNPRHLVRRRGQEARLRCSPMKGHSHVYWYRQLPEEGLKFMVYLQKENIIDESGMPKERFSAEFPKEGPSILRIQQVVRGDSAAYFCASSPGTGGTYEQYFGPGTRLTVT.

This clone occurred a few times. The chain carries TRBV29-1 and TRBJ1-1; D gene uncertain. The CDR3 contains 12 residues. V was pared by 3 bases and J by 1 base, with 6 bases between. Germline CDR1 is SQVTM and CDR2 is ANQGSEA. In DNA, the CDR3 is TGCAGCGTTGATCTGTGGAACACTGAAGCTTTCTTT. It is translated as CSVDLWNTEAFF.

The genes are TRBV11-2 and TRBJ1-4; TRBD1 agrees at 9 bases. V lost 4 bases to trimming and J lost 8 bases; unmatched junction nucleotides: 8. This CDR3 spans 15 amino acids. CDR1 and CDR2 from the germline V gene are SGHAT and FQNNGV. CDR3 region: CASSSSQGAQEKLFF. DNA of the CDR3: TGTGCCAGCAGCTCCTCACAGGGGGCGCAAGAAAAACTGTTTTTT.

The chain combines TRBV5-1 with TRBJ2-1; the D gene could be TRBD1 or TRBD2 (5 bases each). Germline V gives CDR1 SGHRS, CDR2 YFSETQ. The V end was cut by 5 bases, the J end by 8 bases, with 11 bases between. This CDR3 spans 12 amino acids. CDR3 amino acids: CASSWGNHEQFF. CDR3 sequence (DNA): TGCGCCAGCAGTTGGGGGAACCATGAGCAGTTCTTC.

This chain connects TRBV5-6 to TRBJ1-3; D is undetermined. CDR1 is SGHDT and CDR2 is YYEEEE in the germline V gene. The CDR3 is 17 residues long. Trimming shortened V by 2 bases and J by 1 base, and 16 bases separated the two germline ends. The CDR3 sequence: CASSLRGLGISGNTIYF. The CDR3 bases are TGTGCCAGCAGCTTAAGAGGGTTAGGAATATCTGGAAACACCATATATTTT. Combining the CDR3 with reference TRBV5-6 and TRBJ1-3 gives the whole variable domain DAGVTQSPTHLIKTRGQQVTLRCSPKSGHDTVSWYQQALGQGPQFIFQYYEEEERQRGNFPDRFSGHQFPNYSSELNVNALLLGDSALYLCASSLRGLGISGNTIYFGEGSWLTVV.

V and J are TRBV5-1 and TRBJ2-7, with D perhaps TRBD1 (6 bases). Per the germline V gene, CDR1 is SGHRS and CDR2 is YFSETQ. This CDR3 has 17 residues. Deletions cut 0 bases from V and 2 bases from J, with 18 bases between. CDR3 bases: TGCGCCAGCAGCTTGGAGAATACAGGGACCTTTGCCTACGAGCAGTACTTC. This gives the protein CASSLENTGTFAYEQYF.

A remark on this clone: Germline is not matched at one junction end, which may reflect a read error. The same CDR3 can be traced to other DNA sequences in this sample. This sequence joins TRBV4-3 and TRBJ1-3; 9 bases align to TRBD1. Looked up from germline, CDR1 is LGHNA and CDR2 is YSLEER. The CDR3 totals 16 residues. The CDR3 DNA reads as TGCGCCAGCAGCCAAGGCGGACAGGGGACTGGAAATACCATATATTTT. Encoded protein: CASSQGGQGTGNTIYF.

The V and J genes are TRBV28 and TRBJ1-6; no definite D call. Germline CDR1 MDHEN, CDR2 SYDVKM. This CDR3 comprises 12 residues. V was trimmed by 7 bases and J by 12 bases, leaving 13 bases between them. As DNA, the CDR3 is TGTGCCAGCACTAGCAGACCCCTACCCCTCCACTTT. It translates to CASTSRPLPLHF. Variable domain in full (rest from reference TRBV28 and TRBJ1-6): DVKVTQSSRYLVKRTGEKVFLECVQDMDHENMFWYRQDPGLGLRLIYFSYDVKMKEKGDIPEGYSVSREKKERFSLILESASTNQTSMYLCASTSRPLPLHFGNGTRLTVT.

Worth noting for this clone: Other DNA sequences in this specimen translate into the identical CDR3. This CDR3 is CASSLAYSGNTIYF. In nucleotides, the CDR3 is TGTGCCAGCAGCTTGGCTTACTCTGGAAACACCATATATTTT. The chain combines TRBV7-9 with TRBJ1-3; D gene ambiguous. Looked up from germline, CDR1 is SEHNR and CDR2 is FQNEAQ (reference sequence). The CDR3 contains 14 residues. V lost 3 bases and J lost 0, with 6 bases in between.

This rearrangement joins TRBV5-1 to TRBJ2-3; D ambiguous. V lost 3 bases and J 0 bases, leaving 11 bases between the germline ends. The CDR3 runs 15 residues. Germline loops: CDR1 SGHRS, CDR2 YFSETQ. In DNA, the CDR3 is TGCGCCAGCAGCTGGGGATTCCCTAGCACAGATACGCAGTATTTT. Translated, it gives CASSWGFPSTDTQYF. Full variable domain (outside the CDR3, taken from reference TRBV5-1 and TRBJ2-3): KAGVTQTPRYLIKTRGQQVTLSCSPISGHRSVSWYQQTPGQGLQFLFEYFSETQRNKGNFPGRFSGRQFSNSRSEMNVSTLELGDSALYLCASSWGFPSTDTQYFGPGTRLTVL.

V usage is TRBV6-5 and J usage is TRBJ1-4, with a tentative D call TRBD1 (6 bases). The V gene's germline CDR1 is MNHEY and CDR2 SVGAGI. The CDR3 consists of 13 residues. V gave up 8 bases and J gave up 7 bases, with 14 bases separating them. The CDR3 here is CASWDTRFEKLFF. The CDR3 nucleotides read TGTGCCAGCTGGGACACCCGATTTGAAAAACTGTTTTTT.

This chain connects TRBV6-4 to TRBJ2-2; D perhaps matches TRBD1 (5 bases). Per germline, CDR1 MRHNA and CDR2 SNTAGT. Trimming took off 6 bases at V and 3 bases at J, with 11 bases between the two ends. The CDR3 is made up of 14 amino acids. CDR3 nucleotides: TGTGCCAGCAGAATGACAGATTACACCGGGGAGCTGTTTTTT. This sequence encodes CASRMTDYTGELFF.

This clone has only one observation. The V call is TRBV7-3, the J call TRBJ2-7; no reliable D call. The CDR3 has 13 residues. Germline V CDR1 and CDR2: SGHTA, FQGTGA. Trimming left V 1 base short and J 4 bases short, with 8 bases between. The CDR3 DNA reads TGTGCCAGCAGCTTAAACCCCCCTTACGAGCAGTACTTC. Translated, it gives CASSLNPPYEQYF. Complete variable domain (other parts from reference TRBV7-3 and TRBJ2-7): GAGVSQTPSNKVTEKGKYVELRCDPISGHTALYWYRQSLGQGPEFLIYFQGTGAADDSGLPNDRFFAVRPEGSVSTLKIQRTERGDSAVYLCASSLNPPYEQYFGPGTRLTVT.

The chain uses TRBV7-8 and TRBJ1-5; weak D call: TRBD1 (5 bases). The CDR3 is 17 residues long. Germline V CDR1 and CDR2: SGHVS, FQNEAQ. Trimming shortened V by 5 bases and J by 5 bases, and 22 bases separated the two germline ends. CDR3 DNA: TGTGCCAGCAGCCCCGCCGGGTGGGGGGAGATTCATCAGCCCCAGCATTTT. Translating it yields CASSPAGWGEIHQPQHF. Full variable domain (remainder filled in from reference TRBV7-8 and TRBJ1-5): GAGVSQSPRYKVAKRGQDVALRCDPISGHVSLFWYQQALGQGPEFLTYFQNEAQLDKSGLPSDRFFAERPEGSVSTLKIQRTQQEDSAVYLCASSPAGWGEIHQPQHFGDGTRLSIL.

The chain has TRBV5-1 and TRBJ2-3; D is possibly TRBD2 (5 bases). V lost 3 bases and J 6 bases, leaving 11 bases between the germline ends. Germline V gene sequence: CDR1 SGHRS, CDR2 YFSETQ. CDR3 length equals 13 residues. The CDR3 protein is CASSSGVGDTQYF. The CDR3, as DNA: TGCGCCAGCAGCTCCGGGGTTGGTGATACGCAGTATTTT. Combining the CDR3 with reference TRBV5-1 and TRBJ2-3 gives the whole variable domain KAGVTQTPRYLIKTRGQQVTLSCSPISGHRSVSWYQQTPGQGLQFLFEYFSETQRNKGNFPGRFSGRQFSNSRSEMNVSTLELGDSALYLCASSSGVGDTQYFGPGTRLTVL.

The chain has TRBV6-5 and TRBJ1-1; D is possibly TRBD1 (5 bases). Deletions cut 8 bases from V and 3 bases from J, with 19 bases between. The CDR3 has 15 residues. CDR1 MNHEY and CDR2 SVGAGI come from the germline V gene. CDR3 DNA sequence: TGTGCCAGCGTTTCGCAGGGAAATCGGGACACTGAAGCTTTCTTT. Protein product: CASVSQGNRDTEAFF.

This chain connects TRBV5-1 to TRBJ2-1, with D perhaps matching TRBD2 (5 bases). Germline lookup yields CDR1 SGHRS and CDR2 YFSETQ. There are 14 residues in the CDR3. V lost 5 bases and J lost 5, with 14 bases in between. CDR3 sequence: CASRPAGAHNEQFF. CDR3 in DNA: TGCGCCAGCAGGCCCGCGGGCGCCCACAATGAGCAGTTCTTC.

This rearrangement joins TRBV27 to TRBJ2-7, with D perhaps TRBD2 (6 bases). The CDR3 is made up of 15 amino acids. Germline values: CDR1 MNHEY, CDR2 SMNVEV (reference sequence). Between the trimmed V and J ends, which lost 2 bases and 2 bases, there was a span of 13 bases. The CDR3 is CASSLRRGTTYEQYF. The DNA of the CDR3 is TGTGCCAGCAGTTTACGGCGGGGTACCACCTACGAGCAGTACTTC.

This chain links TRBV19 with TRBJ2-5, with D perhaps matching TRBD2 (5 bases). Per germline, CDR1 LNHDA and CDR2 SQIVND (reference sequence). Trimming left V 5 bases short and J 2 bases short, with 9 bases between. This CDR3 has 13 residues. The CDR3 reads CASSGLTQETQYF. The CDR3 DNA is TGTGCCAGTAGTGGACTGACACAAGAGACCCAGTACTTC.

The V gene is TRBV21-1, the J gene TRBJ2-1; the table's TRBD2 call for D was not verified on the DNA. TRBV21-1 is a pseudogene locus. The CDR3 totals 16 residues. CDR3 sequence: CASSKRPGSGDNEQFF. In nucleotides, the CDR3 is TGTGCCAGCAGCAAACGTCCCGGGAGCGGGGACAATGAGCAGTTCTTC.

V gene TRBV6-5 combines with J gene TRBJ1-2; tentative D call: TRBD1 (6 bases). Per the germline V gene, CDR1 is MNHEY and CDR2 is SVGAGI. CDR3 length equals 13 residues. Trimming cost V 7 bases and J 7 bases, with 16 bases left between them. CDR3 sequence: CASNGGPGSGYTF. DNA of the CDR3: TGTGCCAGCAACGGGGGCCCCGGTTCTGGCTACACCTTC.

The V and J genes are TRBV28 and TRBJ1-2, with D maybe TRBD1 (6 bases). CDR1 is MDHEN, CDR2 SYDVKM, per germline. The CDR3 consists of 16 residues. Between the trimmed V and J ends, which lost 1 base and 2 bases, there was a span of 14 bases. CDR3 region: CASSLSGGPGNYGYTF. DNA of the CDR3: TGTGCCAGCAGTTTATCGGGGGGGCCTGGCAACTATGGCTACACCTTC.

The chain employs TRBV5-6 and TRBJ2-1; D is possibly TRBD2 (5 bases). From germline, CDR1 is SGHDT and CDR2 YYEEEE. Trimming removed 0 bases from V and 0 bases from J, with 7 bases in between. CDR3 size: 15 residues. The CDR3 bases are TGTGCCAGCAGCTTGGCACTAGGCTCCTACAATGAGCAGTTCTTC. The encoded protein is CASSLALGSYNEQFF.

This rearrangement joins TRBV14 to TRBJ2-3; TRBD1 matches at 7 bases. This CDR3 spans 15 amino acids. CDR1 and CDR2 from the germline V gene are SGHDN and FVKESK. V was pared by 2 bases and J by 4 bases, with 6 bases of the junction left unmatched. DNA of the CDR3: TGTGCCAGCAGCCAACTACTTACAGGGGCAGATACGCAGTATTTT. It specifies CASSQLLTGADTQYF.

For the CDR3, the DNA is TGTGCCAGCAGCCCCCCGGGGGGACTACATCGTACGCAGTATTTT. Encoded protein: CASSPPGGLHRTQYF. This chain joins TRBV6-5 and TRBJ2-3; the match to TRBD2 covers 7 bases. In germline, CDR1 is MNHEY, CDR2 SVGAGI. The CDR3 is 15 amino acids. Trimming removed 6 bases from V and 8 bases from J; junction bases left unmatched: 14.

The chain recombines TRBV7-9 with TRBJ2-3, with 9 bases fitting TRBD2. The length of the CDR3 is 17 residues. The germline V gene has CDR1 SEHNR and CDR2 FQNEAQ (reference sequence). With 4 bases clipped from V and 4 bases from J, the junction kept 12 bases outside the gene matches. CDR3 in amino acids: CASSSLPGLATSDTQYF. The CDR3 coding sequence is TGTGCCAGCAGCTCCCTTCCGGGACTAGCAACATCAGATACGCAGTATTTT.

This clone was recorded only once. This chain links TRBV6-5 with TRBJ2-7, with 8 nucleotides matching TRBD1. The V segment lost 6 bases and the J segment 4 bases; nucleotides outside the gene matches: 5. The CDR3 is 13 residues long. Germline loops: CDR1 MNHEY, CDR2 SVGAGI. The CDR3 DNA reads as TGTGCCAGCAGGAGGACAGGGAGATACGAGCAGTACTTC. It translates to CASRRTGRYEQYF.